These 28 T cell receptor beta chains were sequenced from one sample in a study of blood T cell repertoires in COVID-19 (dated by TCRdb to 2020 to 2021). The library was produced with the immunoSEQ multiplex PCR assay. TCRdb took this table from immuneACCESS and kept in-frame rearrangements with V and J called. Such tables lack part of the clones; where checked against another copy, unresolved V genes explain under half of the gap, and the rest is unexplained. The sample data list over 120,000 clones, and 80% to 90% of these were observed just once. The ten largest clones add up to roughly 2.7% of the sample. The sequenced sample was peripheral blood. The receptors derive from a human donor with acute or convalescent COVID-19. The donor label of this sample is uncertain.

This clone was recorded many times. The rearrangement joins TRBV6-5 to TRBJ2-3, with a tentative D call TRBD1 (5 bases). Germline CDR1 MNHEY, CDR2 SVGAGI. This CDR3 is 12 amino acids long. V lost 8 bases and J lost 4, with 10 bases in between. The CDR3 protein is CASSWGADTQYF. The DNA of the CDR3 is TGTGCCAGCTCGTGGGGCGCAGATACGCAGTATTTT.

V gene TRBV12-3 or TRBV12-4 combines with J gene TRBJ2-2; D is unresolved. The V end lost 3 bases, the J end lost 7 bases, and 9 bases lay between the germline ends. The CDR3 totals 13 residues. The CDR3: CASSFIRSGELFF. The DNA for the CDR3 is TGTGCCAGCAGTTTTATTCGTAGCGGGGAGCTGTTTTTT.

The V and J genes are TRBV29-1 and TRBJ1-1; D remains ambiguous. The germline V gene has CDR1 SQVTM and CDR2 ANQGSEA. The CDR3 has 13 amino acids. V gave up 0 bases and J gave up 1 base, with 6 bases separating them. CDR3 DNA: TGCAGCGTTGAAGACGGGAGGAACACTGAAGCTTTCTTT. Protein product: CSVEDGRNTEAFF.

The rearrangement joins TRBV3-1 (or the pseudogene TRBV3-2) to TRBJ2-7; D is ambiguous. Trimming removed 5 bases at V and 0 bases at J, with 5 bases between. Germline values: CDR1 LGHDT, CDR2 YNNKEL (reference sequence). The CDR3 contains 12 residues. In DNA, the CDR3 is TGTGCCAGCAGCGTTAGCTCCTACGAGCAGTACTTC. Translating it yields CASSVSSYEQYF.

The CDR3 DNA reads as TGTGCCAGCAGCTTAGTCGGTCAATCAGATACGCAGTATTTT. Its protein is CASSLVGQSDTQYF. The chain links TRBV7-2 to TRBJ2-3, with D unresolved. CDR3 size: 14 residues. V lost 1 base to trimming and J lost 4 bases, with 9 bases between them. Looked up from germline, CDR1 is SGHTA and CDR2 is FQGNSA. The variable domain in full, with the rest retrieved from reference TRBV7-2 and TRBJ2-3, is GAGVSQSPSNKVTEKGKDVELRCDPISGHTALYWYRQSLGQGLEFLIYFQGNSAPDKSGLPSDRFSAERTGGSVSTLTIQRTQQEDSAVYLCASSLVGQSDTQYFGPGTRLTVL.

V gene TRBV7-2 combines with J gene TRBJ2-7; D remains unclear. Trimming took off 5 bases at V and 0 bases at J, with 14 bases between the two ends. Germline loops: CDR1 SGHTA, CDR2 FQGNSA. This CDR3 is 15 amino acids long. Here the CDR3 reads CASSLGWANSYEQYF. The CDR3 DNA reads TGTGCCAGCAGCCTAGGGTGGGCTAACTCCTACGAGCAGTACTTC.

The rearrangement links TRBV5-8 to TRBJ1-5; no clear D gene. V was pared by 2 bases and J by 5 bases, with 8 bases between. The CDR3 is 13 amino acids. Germline-derived CDR1 and CDR2 are SGHTS and YDEGEE. CDR3 protein: CASSLGGHQPQHF. In DNA, the CDR3 is TGTGCCAGCAGCTTAGGCGGCCATCAGCCCCAGCATTTT. The whole variable domain, remainder taken from reference TRBV5-8 and TRBJ1-5, is EAGVTQSPTHLIKTRGQQATLRCSPISGHTSVYWYQQALGLGLQFLLWYDEGEERNRGNFPPRFSGRQFPNYSSELNVNALELEDSALYLCASSLGGHQPQHFGDGTRLSIL.

The rearrangement uses TRBV5-4 and TRBJ1-6; D remains unclear. CDR3 length: 14 residues. Germline V CDR1 and CDR2: SGHNT, YYREEE (reference sequence). With 3 bases removed from V and 8 bases from J, the gap between germline ends came to 12 bases. In DNA, the CDR3 is TGTGCCAGCAGCTCGGGGTTCGGGGATTCACCCCTCCACTTT. It specifies CASSSGFGDSPLHF.

The rearrangement joins TRBV6-5 to TRBJ1-5; no reliable D call. There are 13 residues in the CDR3. V was trimmed by 5 bases and J by 3 bases, leaving 8 bases between them. Germline values: CDR1 MNHEY, CDR2 SVGAGI. CDR3: CASSLEINQPQHF. The CDR3 nucleotides are TGTGCCAGCAGTCTCGAGATCAATCAGCCCCAGCATTTT.

The chain couples TRBV5-1 to TRBJ1-2; 8 positions match TRBD1. The CDR3 runs 14 residues. V shed 5 bases and J 8 bases; nucleotides not matched to a gene: 11. Per the germline V gene, CDR1 is SGHRS and CDR2 is YFSETQ. Written as DNA, the CDR3 is TGCGCCAGCAGACCAGGACAGGGCCGGGTAGGCTACACCTTC. Its translation: CASRPGQGRVGYTF.

V is TRBV19 and J is TRBJ1-6; D is uncertain. CDR1 is LNHDA, CDR2 SQIVND, per germline (reference sequence). CDR3 length equals 13 residues. V was shortened by 4 bases and J by 10 bases, with 11 bases between the two germline ends. This chain's CDR3 is CASSTYGRSPLHF. The CDR3 DNA reads TGTGCCAGTAGTACCTACGGTCGGTCACCCCTCCACTTT.

The rearrangement links TRBV6-6 to TRBJ2-3; TRBD2 agrees at 7 bases. CDR1 is MNHNY, CDR2 SVGAGI, per germline (reference sequence). CDR3 length: 15 amino acids. The J segment lost 2 bases and the V segment lost 3 bases, leaving 5 bases of the junction unmatched. The CDR3, as DNA: TGTGCCAGCAGTTATCTGGCGGGAGTCACAGATACGCAGTATTTT. Its translation is CASSYLAGVTDTQYF.

The chain links TRBV3-1 (or the pseudogene TRBV3-2) to TRBJ1-5; the match to TRBD1 covers 7 bases. Trimming removed 1 base from V and 4 bases from J; junction bases left unmatched: 7. The CDR3 sequence is 16 residues long. Looked up from germline, CDR1 is LGHDT and CDR2 is YNNKEL (reference sequence). CDR3 bases: TGTGCCAGCAGCCAAGGTTCCACAGGGGCGAATCAGCCCCAGCATTTT. Its translation: CASSQGSTGANQPQHF.

The chain couples TRBV24-1 to TRBJ2-2; D gene uncertain. This CDR3 region has 16 residues. V was clipped by 0 bases and J by 4 bases, with 11 bases between them. The germline V gene has CDR1 KGHDR and CDR2 SFDVKD. The CDR3 nucleotides read TGTGCCACCAGTGATTTGTCGTCAGACTCCACCGGGGAGCTGTTTTTT. Residues: CATSDLSSDSTGELFF.

The chain links TRBV20-1 to TRBJ2-1, with D perhaps matching TRBD1 (10 bases). V gave up 3 bases and J gave up 4 bases, with 16 bases separating them. This CDR3 contains 15 residues. Looked up from germline, CDR1 is DFQATT and CDR2 is SNEGSKA (reference sequence). CDR3 protein: CSASSGGQGYNEQFF. The CDR3 nucleotides are TGCAGTGCTAGTAGCGGGGGACAGGGGTACAATGAGCAGTTCTTC.

With respect to this clone: The same CDR3 also results from other DNA sequences found in this sample. The chain is built from TRBV30 and TRBJ1-2; D ambiguous. This CDR3 region has 13 residues. Trimming took 0 bases from V and 2 from J, leaving 7 bases between them. From germline, CDR1 is GTSNPN and CDR2 SVGIG (reference sequence). The CDR3 loop is CAWSVEANYGYTF. CDR3 in DNA: TGTGCCTGGAGTGTTGAGGCGAACTATGGCTACACCTTC.

The gene calls are TRBV24-1 and TRBJ1-2; TRBD1 is a possible D gene (5 bases). V gave up 2 bases and J gave up 9 bases, with 18 bases separating them. This CDR3 region has 15 residues. The germline gives CDR1 KGHDR, CDR2 SFDVKD. CDR3 loop: CATSDSQGLSDRYTF. The CDR3 DNA sequence: TGTGCCACCAGTGATTCCCAGGGATTGTCCGATCGCTACACCTTC.

The chain has TRBV18 and TRBJ1-6; 8 nucleotides align to TRBD1. V lost 2 bases and J lost 10; bases outside the gene matches: 10. From germline, CDR1 is KGHSH and CDR2 LQKENI. This CDR3 is 16 amino acids long. The CDR3 DNA is TGTGCCAGCTCACCATCGCCGACAGGGGAGTACTCACCCCTCCACTTT. Amino acid sequence: CASSPSPTGEYSPLHF.

This chain links TRBV6-1 with TRBJ2-6; no reliable D call. The CDR3 covers 17 residues. Germline CDR1 and CDR2: MNHNS and SASEGT. Trimming pared 2 bases from V and 4 bases from J, leaving 15 bases between. As DNA, the CDR3 is TGTGCCAGCAGTGAAACCGTCCGCGCCATAGGGGCCAACGTCCTGACTTTC. Its translation: CASSETVRAIGANVLTF.

The chain recombines TRBV5-1 with TRBJ1-1; 9 nucleotides line up with TRBD1. Germline trimming cut 4 bases from V and 6 bases from J; bases unmatched to any gene: 7. CDR1 and CDR2 from the germline V gene are SGHRS and YFSETQ. The CDR3 sequence is 14 residues long. CDR3 sequence (DNA): TGCGCCAGCAGCGTAGAACAGGGGGCAGCTGAAGCTTTCTTT. Its translation is CASSVEQGAAEAFF. Based on the CDR3 plus reference TRBV5-1 and TRBJ1-1, the full variable domain is KAGVTQTPRYLIKTRGQQVTLSCSPISGHRSVSWYQQTPGQGLQFLFEYFSETQRNKGNFPGRFSGRQFSNSRSEMNVSTLELGDSALYLCASSVEQGAAEAFFGQGTRLTVV.

The J gene is TRBJ1-4, the V gene TRBV6-5; D gene unclear. This CDR3 is 16 amino acids long. V was shortened by 2 bases and J by 7 bases, with 17 bases between the two germline ends. The germline V gene encodes CDR1 MNHEY and CDR2 SVGAGI. The CDR3 sequence is CASSYEYSRQPEKLFF. The CDR3 DNA sequence: TGTGCCAGCAGTTACGAATACAGTAGGCAGCCTGAAAAACTGTTTTTT.

A few counts support this clone. The J gene is TRBJ1-6, the V gene TRBV28; the D is unclear. Trimming removed 1 base from V and 6 bases from J, with 7 bases in between. Germline-derived CDR1 and CDR2 are MDHEN and SYDVKM. The CDR3 is 14 amino acids. The CDR3 bases are TGTGCCAGCAGTTTATTGGGCAGTAATTCACCCCTCCACTTT. Amino acids: CASSLLGSNSPLHF.

The CDR3 region is CASSQSTGGVTQYF. The CDR3 nucleotides are TGTGCCAGCAGCCAGAGTACGGGGGGAGTAACGCAGTATTTT. The chain uses TRBV3-1 (or the pseudogene TRBV3-2) and TRBJ2-3, with 7 nucleotides matching TRBD2. CDR1 is LGHDT, CDR2 YNNKEL, per germline (reference sequence). The CDR3 has 14 amino acids. V was clipped by 3 bases and J by 9 bases; unmatched bases: 9.

The rearrangement uses TRBV5-3 and TRBJ2-7; D is undetermined. TRBV5-3 is an ORF, and what it does is uncertain. There are 10 residues in the CDR3. The DNA of the CDR3 is TGTGCCAGAAGCTTGTTAACCAGTACAGTC. Protein sequence: CARSLLTSTV.

V usage is TRBV6-1 and J usage is TRBJ1-5; 9 bases fit TRBD1. Per germline, CDR1 MNHNS and CDR2 SASEGT. The CDR3 extends over 16 amino acids. Unmatched junction bases numbered 11, after V lost 4 bases and J lost 7 bases. The CDR3 DNA is TGTGCCAGCAGTGCAATCCGGGACAGGGTTCACCAGCCCCAGCATTTT. Translated, it gives CASSAIRDRVHQPQHF.

The chain recombines TRBV7-9 with TRBJ1-2; D not certain. Deletions cut 5 bases from V and 10 bases from J, with 8 bases between. This CDR3 contains 10 residues. Germline CDR1 is SEHNR and CDR2 is FQNEAQ (reference sequence). The CDR3 protein is CASSPTPYTF. CDR3 bases: TGTGCCAGCAGCCCTACCCCCTACACCTTC.

This clone was found many times. J is TRBJ2-7 and V is TRBV4-3, with D perhaps matching TRBD1 (6 bases). The CDR3 is 17 amino acids. V shed 1 base and J shed 0 bases, with 16 bases lying between them. Per germline, CDR1 LGHNA and CDR2 YSLEER. The CDR3 DNA is TGCGCCAGCAGCCAAGTTCGGCAGGGGACGAGCTCCTACGAGCAGTACTTC. This gives the protein CASSQVRQGTSSYEQYF.

V usage is TRBV15 and J usage is TRBJ1-5, with D possibly TRBD1 on 6 matching bases. The germline V gene has CDR1 LNHNV and CDR2 YYDKDF (reference sequence). Deletions cut 5 bases from V and 5 bases from J, with 19 bases between. This CDR3 has 16 amino acids. CDR3 nucleotides: TGTGCCACCAGCGGATGGGAGGGGACAAGAGATCAGCCCCAGCATTTT. Translating gives CATSGWEGTRDQPQHF.